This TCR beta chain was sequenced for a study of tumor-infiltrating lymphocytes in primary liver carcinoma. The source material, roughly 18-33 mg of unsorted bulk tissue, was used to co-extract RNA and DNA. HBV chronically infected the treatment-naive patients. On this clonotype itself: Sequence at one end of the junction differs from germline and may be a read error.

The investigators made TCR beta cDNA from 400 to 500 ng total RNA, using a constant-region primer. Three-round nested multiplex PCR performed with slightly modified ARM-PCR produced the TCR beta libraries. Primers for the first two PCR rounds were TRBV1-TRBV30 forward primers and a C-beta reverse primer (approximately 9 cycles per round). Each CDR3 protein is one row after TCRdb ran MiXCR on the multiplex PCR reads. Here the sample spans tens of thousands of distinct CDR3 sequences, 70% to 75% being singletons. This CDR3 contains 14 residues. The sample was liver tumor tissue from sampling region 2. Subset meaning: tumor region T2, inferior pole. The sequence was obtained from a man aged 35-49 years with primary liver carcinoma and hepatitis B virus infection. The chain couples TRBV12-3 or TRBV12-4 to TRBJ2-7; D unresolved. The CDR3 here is CASSLGTGFYEQHF. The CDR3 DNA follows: TGTGCCAGCAGTTTAGGGACGGGCTTCTACGAGCAGCACTTC.